A single count supports the clone carrying this TCR beta chain. These data come from a study of blood T cell repertoires in COVID-19. Overall study context: Sample material is recorded as cDNA or gDNA derived from T cells, B-cell-depleted T cells, or PBMCs.

Method: immunoSEQ multiplex PCR; TCRdb's copy keeps in-frame clones and lacks some. The profile shows 20,000 or so clones, approximately 85% of them singletons. The germline V gene has CDR1 SGHAT and CDR2 FQNNGV. With 3 bases clipped from V and 3 bases from J, the junction kept 9 bases outside the gene matches. This CDR3 spans 17 amino acids. The specimen sequenced was peripheral blood. The chain joins TRBV11-2 to TRBJ2-1; the match to TRBD2 covers 9 bases. This clonotype originated in an elderly man with acute or convalescent COVID-19. DNA of the CDR3: TGTGCCAGCAGCTTTCGTTCTAGCGGGACAGTCTACAATGAGCAGTTCTTC. Translated: CASSFRSSGTVYNEQFF.